Listed below are T cell receptor beta chains from one sample, sequenced in a study of long-term antiretroviral therapy in people with HIV. Repertoires were generated with immunoSEQ multiplex PCR, while TCRdb's copy carries only in-frame clones and drops some. The sample lists about 24,000 clones, 65% to 80% seen once, with less than 12% in the top ten. Material: unsorted PBMCs, obtained 1.2 years after starting antiretroviral therapy. These receptors were taken from a woman between 40 and 55 years old with HIV. CDR3s include the opening cysteine and the closing phenylalanine or tryptophan. The D gene is left open where the match is weak. Not every row has a clone size; where given, it reads once, few, many or a size class.

>TRBV6-5|TRBD1|once|TRBJ1-3
TGTGCCAGCAGTGTCAGGGGGTTGGGCGGAAACACCATATATTTT
CASSVRGLGGNTIYF
>TRBV10-3|-|-|TRBJ2-1
TGTGCCAGCAGGGGCCCTAGTTACAATGAGCAGTTCTTC
CASRGPSYNEQFF
>TRBV6-6|-|-|TRBJ1-4
TGTGCCAGCAGACTTCCGGAGGGAAAACTGTTTTTT
CASRLPEGKLFF
>TRBV6-1|-|-|TRBJ1-3
TGTGCCAGCAGTGAACGCGGCTCTGGAAACACCATATATTTT
CASSERGSGNTIYF
>TRBV6-6|TRBD1|-|TRBJ1-2
TGTGCCAGCAGTTTTCCAGGGGGCTATGGCTACACCTTC
CASSFPGGYGYTF
>TRBV11-3|-|-|TRBJ2-3
TGTGCCAGCAGGCCCCGCGGGGAAAGCACAGATACGCAGTATTTT
CASRPRGESTDTQYF
>TRBV14|TRBD1|-|TRBJ1-1
TGTGCCAGCAGCCTAGGACGACAGGGGAACACTGAAGCTTTCTTT
CASSLGRQGNTEAFF
>TRBV7-6|-|-|TRBJ2-1
TGTGCCAGCAGCTTAGTGGATTCGGGAACCTCCTACAATGAGCAGTTCTTC
CASSLVDSGTSYNEQFF
>TRBV9|-|-|TRBJ2-4
TGTGCCAGCAGCGTAGGGCCGGGTGAGGCCTACAAAAACATTCAGTACTTC
CASSVGPGEAYKNIQYF
>TRBV7-7|-|few|TRBJ2-1
TGTGCCAGCAGCGCGGGACAGTCAACCTACAATGAGCAGTTCTTC
CASSAGQSTYNEQFF
>TRBV19|TRBD2|-|TRBJ2-1
TGTGCCAGTAGTATAGGGTCTAGCGGGAGTTGGGATGAGCAGTTCTTC
CASSIGSSGSWDEQFF
>TRBV6-5|TRBD1|-|TRBJ1-2
TGTGCCAGCAGCTTTCGACAGGGGGATGGCTACACCTTC
CASSFRQGDGYTF
>TRBV4-3|-|-|TRBJ1-6
TGCGCCAGCAGCCAAGTCTCACAGGGATCCTATAATTCACCCCTCCACTTT
CASSQVSQGSYNSPLHF
>TRBV6-5|TRBD2|-|TRBJ2-1
TGTGCCAGCAGCCGACTAGCGTCAACCTACAATGAGCAGTTCTTC
CASSRLASTYNEQFF
>TRBV19|-|-|TRBJ2-3
TGTGCCAGTAGTCGAGAGAGCACAGATACGCAGTATTTT
CASSRESTDTQYF
>TRBV11-3|-|-|TRBJ1-1
TGTGCCAGCCGCCTCACCATTGACACTGAAGCTTTCTTT
CASRLTIDTEAFF